This passage covers 6 T cell receptor beta chains from one sample sequenced in a study of cytotoxic CD8 clonotypes in ibrutinib-treated CLL. Clones were sequenced by immunoSEQ multiplex PCR, and TCRdb holds only the in-frame ones, with some missing. This table holds under 300,000 clones, 65% to 85% found once. The source material was PBMCs, sampled at disease progression, from a patient treated with ibrutinib. These receptors were obtained from a human donor with chronic lymphocytic leukemia.

The chain is built from TRBV27 and TRBJ1-2; D is perhaps TRBD1 (5 bases). V dropped 5 bases and J dropped 4 bases, with 23 bases sitting between them. CDR1 is MNHEY and CDR2 is SMNVEV in the germline V gene (reference sequence). The CDR3 runs to 17 residues. As DNA, the CDR3 is TGTGCCAGCAGTCCCCCCCGCCCCCGGGACCGCCCCTATGGCTACACCTTC. Amino acid sequence: CASSPPRPRDRPYGYTF.

The genes are TRBV18 and TRBJ1-1; D is unresolved. The CDR3 has 14 residues. Germline assignment: CDR1 KGHSH and CDR2 LQKENI. The V and J ends lost 5 bases and 3 bases respectively, with 13 bases between them. This chain's CDR3 is CASSSQAGDTEAFF. CDR3 bases: TGTGCCAGCTCATCGCAGGCGGGCGACACTGAAGCTTTCTTT.

This chain connects TRBV18 to TRBJ1-3, with D unresolved. Between the trimmed V and J ends, which lost 5 bases and 0 bases, there was a span of 8 bases. CDR3 length equals 14 residues. Germline loops: CDR1 KGHSH, CDR2 LQKENI. In DNA, the CDR3 is TGTGCCAGCTCAGATATATTCTCTGGAAACACCATATATTTT. Translating gives CASSDIFSGNTIYF.

Comment on this clone: An end of the junction does not agree with germline; a read error may underlie this. The chain carries TRBV4-3 and TRBJ1-1; a weak D match, TRBD1 (5 bases). This CDR3 comprises 15 residues. Germline V gene sequence: CDR1 LGHNA, CDR2 YSLEER. CDR3 in amino acids: CASSQDQGGDTEAFF. DNA for the CDR3: TGCGCCAGCAGTCAAGATCAAGGAGGGGACACTGAAGCTTTCTTT.

The chain employs TRBV7-8 and TRBJ2-1, with D perhaps matching TRBD1 (6 bases). The V and J ends lost 7 bases and 3 bases respectively, with 13 bases between them. This CDR3 contains 14 residues. CDR1 and CDR2 from the germline V gene are SGHVS and FQNEAQ. This CDR3 reads CASTTRGGYNEQFF. The CDR3 bases are TGTGCCAGCACCACTAGAGGGGGCTACAATGAGCAGTTCTTC.

The chain employs TRBV29-1 and TRBJ1-2, with D perhaps TRBD1 (6 bases). The V end was cut by 4 bases, the J end by 4 bases, with 19 bases between. Germline V gene lookup returns CDR1 SQVTM and CDR2 ANQGSEA. The CDR3 is 15 amino acids. CDR3 in amino acids: CSVAWFRGSGYGYTF. CDR3 nucleotides: TGCAGCGTTGCGTGGTTCAGGGGTAGTGGCTATGGCTACACCTTC.